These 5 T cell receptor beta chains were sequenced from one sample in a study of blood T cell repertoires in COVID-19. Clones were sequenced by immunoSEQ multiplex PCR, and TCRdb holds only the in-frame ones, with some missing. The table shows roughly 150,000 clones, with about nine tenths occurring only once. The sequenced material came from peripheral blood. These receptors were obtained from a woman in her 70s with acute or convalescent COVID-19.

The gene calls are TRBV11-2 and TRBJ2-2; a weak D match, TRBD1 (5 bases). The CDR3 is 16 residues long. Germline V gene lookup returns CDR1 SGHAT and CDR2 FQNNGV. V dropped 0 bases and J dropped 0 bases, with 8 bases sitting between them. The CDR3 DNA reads TGTGCCAGCAGCTTAGATCCAGGGTCGAACACCGGGGAGCTGTTTTTT. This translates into CASSLDPGSNTGELFF.

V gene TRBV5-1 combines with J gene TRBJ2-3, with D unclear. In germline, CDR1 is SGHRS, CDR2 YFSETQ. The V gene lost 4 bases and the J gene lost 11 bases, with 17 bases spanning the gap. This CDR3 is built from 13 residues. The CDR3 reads CASSTTAADWQYF. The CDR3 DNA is TGCGCCAGCAGCACCACGGCCGCTGACTGGCAGTATTTT.

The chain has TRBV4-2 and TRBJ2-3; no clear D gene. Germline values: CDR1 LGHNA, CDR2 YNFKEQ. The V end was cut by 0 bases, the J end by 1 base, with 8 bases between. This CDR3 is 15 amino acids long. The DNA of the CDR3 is TGTGCCAGCAGCCAAGAAACTATGGGCACAGATACGCAGTATTTT. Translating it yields CASSQETMGTDTQYF.

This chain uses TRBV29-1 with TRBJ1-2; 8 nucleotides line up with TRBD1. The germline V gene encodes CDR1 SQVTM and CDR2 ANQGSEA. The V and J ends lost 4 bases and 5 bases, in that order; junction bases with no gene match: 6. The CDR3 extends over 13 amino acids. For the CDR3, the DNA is TGCAGCGTTGTAACAGGGGGAGGATATGGCTACACCTTC. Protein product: CSVVTGGGYGYTF.

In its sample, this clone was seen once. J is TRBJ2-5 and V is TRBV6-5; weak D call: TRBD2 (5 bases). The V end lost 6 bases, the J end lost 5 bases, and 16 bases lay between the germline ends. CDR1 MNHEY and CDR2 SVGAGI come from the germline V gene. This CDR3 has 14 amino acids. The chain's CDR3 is CASSRRDSSETQYF. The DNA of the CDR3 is TGTGCCAGCAGCCGACGGGATTCCTCGGAGACCCAGTACTTC.